Reported below is one T cell receptor beta chain. This specimen comes from a study of patients and donors after allogeneic stem cell transplantation. V trimming: 0 bases; J trimming: 9 bases; junction bases outside the gene matches: 3. CDR1 is SGDLS and CDR2 is YYNGEE in the germline V gene. This CDR3 is 14 amino acids long. MiXCR, applied by TCRdb to the RT-PCR reads, yields one record per CDR3 protein. In the table there are approximately 210,000 distinct CDR3 sequences, 41% of which are singletons. Sequenced sample: blood, either unsorted or a sorted T cell fraction (not recorded which). The TCR was taken from a human donor who was either an allogeneic HSCT recipient or a stem cell or donor lymphocyte infusion donor (not recorded which). It is not recorded whose cells these are; they may come from a transplant donor. The rearrangement joins TRBV9 to TRBJ2-1, with 10 nucleotides matching TRBD2. The DNA of the CDR3 is TGTGCCAGCAGCGTAGGCACTAGCGGGACTGAGCAGTTCTTC. Translation gives CASSVGTSGTEQFF.